This T cell receptor beta chain was sequenced for a study of blood T cell repertoires in COVID-19. Produced via immunoSEQ multiplex PCR; TCRdb's table is partial and in-frame only. The data contain about 140,000 clones, over 70% of them singletons. V gave up 5 bases and J gave up 4 bases, with 10 bases separating them. Per the germline V gene, CDR1 is MNHEY and CDR2 is SVGEGT. This CDR3 comprises 13 residues. The rearrangement links TRBV6-2 or TRBV6-3 to TRBJ2-3; D is perhaps TRBD2 (7 bases). The source is a woman in her sixties with acute or convalescent COVID-19. Sequences were obtained from peripheral blood. The CDR3 nucleotides are TGTGCCAGCAGTACGGGGGGCGCAGATACGCAGTATTTT. Its translation: CASSTGGADTQYF.